The 14 T cell receptor beta chains listed next were all sequenced from one sample in a study of identical twins. TCRdb recomputed calls from the 5' RACE reads with MiXCR, one row per CDR3 protein. The profile shows roughly 1,500,000 distinct CDR3 sequences, more than 30% of them singletons. Sequencing was done on a sample of cord blood. These receptor sequences come from a newborn girl in good health.

There are a few counts of this clonotype. This CDR3 reads CASSLIYRDEQFF. CDR3 bases: TGTGCCAGCAGCCTGATATACAGGGATGAGCAGTTCTTC. The gene calls are TRBV12-3 or TRBV12-4 and TRBJ2-1; D may be TRBD1 (6 bases). The CDR3 extends over 13 amino acids. The ends were cut back, 6 bases at V and 8 bases at J, with 14 bases in the middle.

CDR3 protein: CASSSWDRGSYEQYF. In DNA form, the CDR3 reads TGTGCCAGCAGCTCCTGGGACAGGGGTTCCTACGAGCAGTACTTC. The chain uses TRBV7-8 and TRBJ2-5; TRBD1 matches at 10 bases. The J call may be faulty, since TRBJ2-7 better matches the DNA end. The germline gives CDR1 SGHVS, CDR2 FQNEAQ. The CDR3 loop spans 15 amino acids.

The chain links TRBV6-5 to TRBJ1-4, with TRBD1 matching 7 bases. The ends lost 2 bases at V and 8 bases at J; junction bases unmatched: 5. CDR1 is MNHEY and CDR2 is SVGAGI in the germline V gene. This CDR3 comprises 14 residues. CDR3 nucleotide sequence: TGTGCCAGCAGTTACGGGACAGCTGAAGAAAAACTGTTTTTT. It encodes CASSYGTAEEKLFF.

The gene calls are TRBV24-1 and TRBJ1-2; 7 bases line up with TRBD1. Germline V gene data show CDR1 as KGHDR and CDR2 as SFDVKD. V lost 9 bases and J lost 4; bases outside the gene matches: 7. The CDR3 is 13 amino acids. The CDR3 region has the DNA TGTGCCACCGCCGTTTGGACAGGCTATGGCTACACCTTC. Translated: CATAVWTGYGYTF.

The J gene is TRBJ2-5, the V gene TRBV7-6; D ambiguous. This CDR3 has 15 residues. Trimming removed 1 base from V and 4 bases from J, with 13 bases in between. CDR1 and CDR2 (germline): SGHVS, FNYEAQ. The CDR3 is CASSLGRAPGETQYF. In DNA form, the CDR3 reads TGTGCCAGCAGCTTAGGCCGGGCGCCTGGAGAGACCCAGTACTTC. Based on the CDR3 plus reference TRBV7-6 and TRBJ2-5, the full variable domain is GAGVSQSPRYKVTKRGQDVALRCDPISGHVSLYWYRQALGQGPEFLTYFNYEAQQDKSGLPNDRFSAERPEGSISTLTIQRTEQRDSAMYRCASSLGRAPGETQYFGPGTRLLVL.

In regard to this clonotype: One end of the junction is discordant with germline, which a read error may explain. The rearrangement uses TRBV3-1 and TRBJ2-1, with 12 nucleotides matching TRBD2. CDR1 LGHDT and CDR2 YNNKEL come from the germline V gene (reference sequence). The CDR3 has 20 residues. CDR3 nucleotides: TGTGCCAGCAGCCACCGATCTCCTCTAGCGGGGGGGCCCTCCTACGATGAGCAGTTCTTC. This gives the protein CASSHRSPLAGGPSYDEQFF.

This clonotype was picked up a small number of times. The CDR3 DNA sequence: TGTGCCAGCAGCCAAGATATGTCCCCAGCCTACGAGCAGTACTTC. Translation: CASSQDMSPAYEQYF. The chain employs TRBV14 and TRBJ2-7; D gene uncertain. There are 15 residues in the CDR3. Germline CDR1 SGHDN, CDR2 FVKESK. Trimming stripped 0 bases from V and 2 bases from J, with 11 bases between.

The J gene is TRBJ2-1, the V gene TRBV6-6, with D possibly matching TRBD2 (6 bases). From germline, CDR1 is MNHNY and CDR2 SVGAGI (reference sequence). CDR3 length: 13 amino acids. The V gene lost 6 bases and the J gene lost 9 bases, with 15 bases spanning the gap. CDR3 residues: CASSLRVSGEQFF. CDR3 DNA sequence: TGTGCCAGCAGCCTTCGGGTTAGCGGTGAGCAGTTCTTC.

This clonotype was counted ten times or more. The rearrangement uses TRBV6-2 or TRBV6-3 and TRBJ2-1; D might be TRBD2 (6 bases). V lost 6 bases to trimming and J lost 9 bases, with 18 bases between them. The CDR3 contains 14 residues. Looked up from germline, CDR1 is MNHEY and CDR2 is SVGEGT. This CDR3 is CASRRERLAIEQFF. CDR3 in DNA: TGTGCCAGCAGACGTGAGAGGCTAGCGATTGAGCAGTTCTTC.

The V gene is TRBV6-5, the J gene TRBJ1-2; maybe TRBD1 (6 bases). Germline V gene lookup returns CDR1 MNHEY and CDR2 SVGAGI. V shed 11 bases and J shed 1 base, with 11 bases lying between them. This CDR3 spans 12 amino acids. CDR3 DNA sequence: TGTGCCCCCAAAGGGGGTAACTATGGCTACACCTTC. This translates into CAPKGGNYGYTF.

Of note for this clonotype: The junction and the germline gene differ at one end; a read error may be behind it. The chain is built from TRBV7-9 and TRBJ2-2; TRBD2 matches 13 bases. The CDR3 runs to 16 residues. Germline V gene sequence: CDR1 SEHNR, CDR2 FQNEAQ (reference sequence). This chain's CDR3 is CASSSGLAGDTGGLFF. CDR3 in DNA: TGTGCCAGCAGCTCCGGACTAGCGGGGGACACCGGGGGGCTGTTTTTT.

This clonotype was counted a few times. The genes are TRBV29-1 and TRBJ1-1; D ambiguous. The CDR3 is made up of 13 amino acids. Germline V gene sequence: CDR1 SQVTM, CDR2 ANQGSEA. V was clipped by 3 bases and J by 2 bases, with 10 bases between them. CDR3 DNA sequence: TGCAGCGTTGATCCCGGGGTAAACACTGAAGCTTTCTTT. Translated, it gives CSVDPGVNTEAFF.

This clonotype was counted between two and nine times. The V gene is TRBV20-1, the J gene TRBJ2-1; 7 bases fit TRBD1. CDR1 is DFQATT and CDR2 is SNEGSKA in the germline V gene (reference sequence). The CDR3 loop spans 16 amino acids. V lost 5 bases, J lost 4 bases, and 14 bases stayed unmatched. CDR3 sequence (DNA): TGCAGTGCTCCCACCCAAGGGGGCCTAATGTACAATGAGCAGTTCTTC. Translation gives CSAPTQGGLMYNEQFF.

V and J are TRBV10-3 and TRBJ2-7; the match to TRBD2 covers 9 bases. The CDR3 is made up of 12 amino acids. V was pared by 7 bases and J by 2 bases, with 0 bases of the junction left unmatched. Germline V CDR1 and CDR2: ENHRY, SYGVKD. The CDR3 reads CAITSGAYEQYF. The CDR3 DNA sequence: TGTGCCATCACTAGCGGGGCCTACGAGCAGTACTTC.